This TCR beta chain stems from a study of regulatory T cells in long-lasting Graves disease. Time point noted: persistent/refractory GD, antithyroid drugs over 5 years with positive TRAb. From PBMCs, RNA was extracted and then used to make the TCR library. Patients met American Thyroid Association criteria for Graves' disease. With iRepertoire HTBI primers and Arm-PCR of CDR3 regions, TCR beta libraries were built. TCRdb fed the multiplex PCR reads into MiXCR, producing one record per CDR3 protein. Of 430,000 or so distinct CDR3 sequences detected, over 20% appear once; the ten largest clones hold approximately 14%. This CDR3 spans 17 amino acids. J was trimmed by 2 bases and V by 6 bases; bases with no gene match: 8. Germline-derived CDR1 and CDR2 are MDHEN and SYDVKM.

The V gene is TRBV28, the J gene TRBJ2-1, with 12 bases identical to TRBD1. This TCR was sampled from a female donor with Graves disease. The material was peripheral blood mononuclear cells (PBMCs), obtained when the disease was refractory, from a patient treated with antithyroid drugs. The CDR3 loop reads CASSGTGGLGAYNEQFF. The CDR3 DNA is TGTGCCAGCAGCGGGACAGGGGGCCTCGGGGCCTACAATGAGCAGTTCTTC.